These 20 T cell receptor beta chains were all obtained from the same sample, sequenced in a study of blood T cell repertoires in COVID-19 (dated by TCRdb to 2018 to 2020). Library generation was performed with the immunoSEQ multiplex PCR assay. The immuneACCESS repertoire file appears here via TCRdb, limited to in-frame rearrangements. These files lack a portion of the clones; in checked studies, under half of the deficit traces to unresolved V genes, and the cause of the others is not known. The sample table records tens of thousands of clones; about 80% of these occur just once. Less than 20% of the sample lies in the top ten. Sequencing was performed on peripheral blood. These receptors were collected from a human donor in a cohort sampled during active COVID-19.

This clone has a handful of counts. The rearrangement joins TRBV19 to TRBJ2-7; a weak D match, TRBD1 (6 bases). The CDR3 consists of 13 residues. In germline, CDR1 is LNHDA, CDR2 SQIVND (reference sequence). The germline V and J ends were trimmed by 10 bases and 2 bases, with 15 bases remaining between them. CDR3 bases: TGTGCCACCACCGGGACAACAACCTACGAGCAGTACTTC. This codes for CATTGTTTYEQYF.

The V and J genes are TRBV4-2 and TRBJ2-3, with D tentatively TRBD1 (5 bases). This CDR3 has 17 residues. V was clipped by 3 bases and J by 0 bases, with 16 bases between them. The germline gives CDR1 LGHNA, CDR2 YNFKEQ. DNA for the CDR3: TGTGCCAGCAGCCATGGTACCACAGGTGCTAGCACAGATACGCAGTATTTT. This gives the protein CASSHGTTGASTDTQYF.

Of note for this clone: Germline is not matched at one junction end, which may reflect a read error. This chain links TRBV7-7 with TRBJ2-7; weak D call: TRBD1 (6 bases). Germline lookup yields CDR1 SSHAT and CDR2 FNYEAQ (reference sequence). The length of the CDR3 is 14 residues. CDR3 nucleotides: TGTGCTAGCAGCCCTGACAGGAGCTCCTACGAGCAGTACTTC. Residues: CASSPDRSSYEQYF. Together with reference TRBV7-7 and TRBJ2-7, the CDR3 gives the full variable domain: GAGVSQSPRYKVTKRGQDVTLRCDPISSHATLYWYQQALGQGPEFLTYFNYEAQPDKSGLPSDRFSAERPEGSISTLTIQRTEQRDSAMYRCASSPDRSSYEQYFGPGTRLTVT.

The chain carries TRBV7-2 and TRBJ1-5; 7 bases fit TRBD1. With 1 base clipped from V and 7 bases from J, the junction kept 4 bases outside the gene matches. This CDR3 contains 14 residues. Germline-derived CDR1 and CDR2 are SGHTA and FQGNSA. This chain's CDR3 is CASSLGDSRQPQHF. Here the CDR3 DNA reads TGTGCCAGCAGCTTAGGGGACAGTAGGCAGCCCCAGCATTTT.

The chain combines TRBV5-1 with TRBJ2-1; the match to TRBD2 covers 7 bases. V lost 1 base to trimming and J lost 4 bases; unmatched junction nucleotides: 17. From germline, CDR1 is SGHRS and CDR2 YFSETQ. The CDR3 has 19 amino acids. DNA of the CDR3: TGCGCCAGCAGCTTGTTTTCATATCGGTCCGGGAGGATATACAATGAGCAGTTCTTC. Its protein is CASSLFSYRSGRIYNEQFF. Full variable domain (outside the CDR3, taken from reference TRBV5-1 and TRBJ2-1): KAGVTQTPRYLIKTRGQQVTLSCSPISGHRSVSWYQQTPGQGLQFLFEYFSETQRNKGNFPGRFSGRQFSNSRSEMNVSTLELGDSALYLCASSLFSYRSGRIYNEQFFGPGTRLTVL.

CDR3 sequence reads: CASSLGTFSGELFF. The DNA of the CDR3 is TGTGCCAGCAGCTTAGGGACATTCAGCGGGGAGCTGTTTTTT. The genes are TRBV7-2 and TRBJ2-2; possible D gene TRBD1, 5 bases. V shed 1 base and J shed 7 bases, with 10 bases lying between them. There are 14 residues in the CDR3. Germline CDR1 reads SGHTA; CDR2 reads FQGNSA.

The rearrangement uses TRBV9 and TRBJ2-3; 8 positions agree with TRBD2. This CDR3 spans 17 amino acids. CDR1 SGDLS and CDR2 YYNGEE come from the germline V gene. The J segment lost 3 bases and the V segment lost 0 bases, leaving 9 bases of the junction unmatched. For the CDR3, the DNA is TGTGCCAGCAGCGTAGGCGCGGGGGGTTCTGGAACAGATACGCAGTATTTT. It codes for CASSVGAGGSGTDTQYF.

The V and J genes are TRBV28 and TRBJ1-6; no clear D. Germline lookup yields CDR1 MDHEN and CDR2 SYDVKM. V shed 0 bases and J shed 6 bases, with 12 bases lying between them. There are 16 residues in the CDR3. The CDR3 here is CASSLWQEGPNSPLHF. The CDR3 DNA is TGTGCCAGCAGTTTATGGCAAGAGGGTCCTAATTCACCCCTCCACTTT.

This chain joins TRBV19 and TRBJ2-5; 9 positions match TRBD2. The CDR3 runs to 16 residues. The trim removed 3 bases at V and 2 bases at J, leaving 7 bases unmatched. Germline lookup yields CDR1 LNHDA and CDR2 SQIVND (reference sequence). CDR3 loop: CASSIKWGLAQETQYF. The CDR3 DNA is TGTGCCAGTAGTATCAAATGGGGACTAGCTCAAGAGACCCAGTACTTC.

The chain employs TRBV5-6 and TRBJ1-6; 7 positions match TRBD1. In germline, CDR1 is SGHDT, CDR2 YYEEEE. The CDR3 totals 17 residues. The V segment lost 4 bases and the J segment 0 bases; nucleotides outside the gene matches: 7. The CDR3 DNA reads as TGTGCCAGCAGCCCATCAGGGGGATCCTCCTATAATTCACCCCTCCACTTT. Its translation is CASSPSGGSSYNSPLHF.

The chain joins TRBV10-2 to TRBJ1-5; 8 nucleotides agree with TRBD1. The V segment lost 2 bases and the J segment 6 bases; nucleotides outside the gene matches: 3. This CDR3 comprises 14 residues. Germline CDR1 reads WSHSY; CDR2 reads SAAADI. CDR3 in DNA: TGCGCCAGCAGTGAGCAGGGGGCTGGTCAGCCCCAGCATTTT. Translating gives CASSEQGAGQPQHF.

The rearrangement uses TRBV19 and TRBJ2-6; a weak D match, TRBD1 (5 bases). CDR3 size: 15 residues. Germline V gene sequence: CDR1 LNHDA, CDR2 SQIVND (reference sequence). V dropped 7 bases and J dropped 0 bases, with 10 bases sitting between them. The CDR3 reads CASTLTVSGANVLTF. The CDR3 nucleotides read TGTGCCAGTACCCTGACAGTCTCTGGGGCCAACGTCCTGACTTTC.

A few counts support this clone. The V call is TRBV9, the J call TRBJ1-1; D not resolved. V was pared by 4 bases and J by 1 base, with 17 bases between. The germline V gene encodes CDR1 SGDLS and CDR2 YYNGEE. The CDR3 is 16 amino acids. CDR3 bases: TGTGCCAGCAGCACCCAGAGGCTCGATGGGAACACTGAAGCTTTCTTT. It specifies CASSTQRLDGNTEAFF.

CDR3 nucleotide sequence: TGTGCCAGTACCAGGGGGCTAGCGGGAGGCCCAGGGGCCTACGAGCAGTACTTC. This gives the protein CASTRGLAGGPGAYEQYF. The chain has TRBV19 and TRBJ2-7, with 11 nucleotides matching TRBD2. Looked up from germline, CDR1 is LNHDA and CDR2 is SQIVND (reference sequence). Trimming took 7 bases from V and 2 from J; bases not matched to a gene: 16. The CDR3 spans 18 residues.

This rearrangement joins TRBV18 to TRBJ2-7, with D hard to call. V was clipped by 2 bases and J by 3 bases, with 11 bases between them. This CDR3 region has 14 residues. Germline V gene lookup returns CDR1 KGHSH and CDR2 LQKENI. CDR3 residues: CASSPSSQIYEQYF. Here the CDR3 DNA reads TGTGCCAGCTCACCATCTAGTCAGATCTACGAGCAGTACTTC. Complete variable domain (other parts from reference TRBV18 and TRBJ2-7): NAGVMQNPRHLVRRRGQEARLRCSPMKGHSHVYWYRQLPEEGLKFMVYLQKENIIDESGMPKERFSAEFPKEGPSILRIQQVVRGDSAAYFCASSPSSQIYEQYFGPGTRLTVT.

V is TRBV11-2 and J is TRBJ2-2; 8 nucleotides agree with TRBD1. V shed 3 bases, J shed 0 bases, and the junction held 12 bases outside the gene matches. CDR3 length: 19 amino acids. Germline CDR1 is SGHAT and CDR2 is FQNNGV. The CDR3 protein is CASSLGTGSPTSNTGELFF. As DNA, the CDR3 is TGTGCCAGCAGCTTGGGGACAGGTAGTCCCACTTCGAACACCGGGGAGCTGTTTTTT.

V is TRBV6-6 and J is TRBJ2-1, with 12 bases that match TRBD2. Trimming cost V 6 bases and J 3 bases; bases outside gene matches: 6. Germline V gene sequence: CDR1 MNHNY, CDR2 SVGAGI (reference sequence). This CDR3 comprises 16 residues. The CDR3 is CASRSSGRAGYNEQFF. In DNA form, the CDR3 reads TGTGCCAGCAGGTCTAGCGGGAGGGCCGGCTACAATGAGCAGTTCTTC.

This clone was seen a single time. The CDR3 bases are TGTGCCAGCAGCTTGCAAGCGGGAGGGCACGATGAGCAGTTCTTC. Protein sequence: CASSLQAGGHDEQFF. V and J are TRBV7-2 and TRBJ2-1, with 10 nucleotides matching TRBD2. Germline V CDR1 and CDR2: SGHTA, FQGNSA. The CDR3 loop spans 15 amino acids. V shed 3 bases and J 8 bases; nucleotides not matched to a gene: 7.

V and J are TRBV6-5 and TRBJ1-5; possible D gene TRBD1, 6 bases. CDR1 is MNHEY and CDR2 is SVGAGI in the germline V gene. V lost 8 bases and J lost 5, with 13 bases in between. The CDR3 sequence is 13 residues long. This CDR3 is CASQMTGDQPQHF. The CDR3 DNA reads as TGTGCCAGCCAAATGACAGGTGATCAGCCCCAGCATTTT.

The CDR3 here is CASSPSAGQPEQYF. The CDR3 DNA sequence: TGTGCCAGCTCACCGTCGGCGGGACAGCCCGAGCAGTACTTC. This chain links TRBV18 with TRBJ2-7, with a weak D call TRBD1 (7 bases). The CDR3 has 14 amino acids. Trimming removed 3 bases from V and 6 bases from J, with 15 bases in between. Germline V gene lookup returns CDR1 KGHSH and CDR2 LQKENI.